The source of this T cell receptor (beta chain) is a study of control samples from healthy donors and cancer patients. This clone was seen a single time. Using immunoSEQ multiplex PCR, the repertoire was profiled, and TCRdb retains in-frame clones only, with some absent. The sample carries 90,000 to 130,000 clones, approximately 84% recorded once. V gave up 3 bases and J gave up 0 bases, with 9 bases separating them. Germline values: CDR1 LNHDA, CDR2 SQIVND (reference sequence). CDR3 length equals 15 residues. V and J are TRBV19 and TRBJ1-5; D not certain. Sequenced: blood. The TCR sequence derives from a man between 18 and 29 years old in good health. The CDR3 loop reads CASSIWVGSNQPQHF. The CDR3 DNA sequence: TGTGCCAGTAGTATCTGGGTTGGTAGCAATCAGCCCCAGCATTTT.